The 5 T cell receptor beta chains below come from one sample, sequenced in a study of T-cell reconstitution after alpha-beta-depleted transplantation in children. Unique molecular identifiers were incorporated during preparation of the TCRbeta library. One entry per CDR3 protein, called by TCRdb with MiXCR from the PCR reads. Of a few hundred thousand distinct CDR3 sequences listed, about an eighth were seen once; the top ten hold 4% to 5.5%. Sequences were derived from PBMCs, sampled from the stem cell graft. These receptor sequences come from a human donor who donated a stem cell graft to a child with Fanconi anemia.

The chain employs TRBV20-1 and TRBJ2-7; 7 bases map to TRBD1. CDR1 is DFQATT, CDR2 SNEGSKA, per germline (reference sequence). The V and J ends lost 2 bases and 3 bases, in that order; junction bases with no gene match: 1. The CDR3 sequence is 12 residues long. In nucleotides, the CDR3 is TGCAGTGCTAGACAGGGGGTCTACGAGCAGTACTTC. This encodes CSARQGVYEQYF.

The rearrangement uses TRBV2 and TRBJ2-7; 10 bases map to TRBD2. CDR3 size: 16 residues. Germline assignment: CDR1 SNHLY and CDR2 FYNNEI. The junction had 13 bases not matched to a gene; V was cut back by 7 bases and J by 4 bases. The CDR3 sequence: CASNLGGIAGGYEQYV. In nucleotides, the CDR3 is TGTGCCAGCAACCTAGGGGGGATAGCGGGGGGTTACGAGCAGTACGTC.

This clonotype came up a few times. This rearrangement joins TRBV5-1 to TRBJ2-4; the D is unclear. This CDR3 has 14 residues. The V gene's germline CDR1 is SGHRS and CDR2 YFSETQ. V was shortened by 0 bases and J by 2 bases, with 6 bases between the two germline ends. CDR3 region: CASSLGPTKNIQYF. The CDR3, as DNA: TGCGCCAGCAGCTTGGGACCGACCAAAAACATTCAGTACTTC.

This chain uses TRBV11-2 with TRBJ1-1; maybe TRBD1 (6 bases). Between the trimmed V and J ends, which lost 2 bases and 5 bases, there was a span of 21 bases. The germline V gene has CDR1 SGHAT and CDR2 FQNNGV. This CDR3 region has 17 residues. CDR3 residues: CASSLMGSGVGSTEAFF. CDR3 DNA: TGTGCCAGCAGCTTAATGGGCTCAGGGGTTGGTAGTACTGAAGCTTTCTTT.

This clonotype was picked up a small number of times. The chain has TRBV6-1 and TRBJ2-7, with 8 bases identical to TRBD1. This CDR3 comprises 15 residues. Looked up from germline, CDR1 is MNHNS and CDR2 is SASEGT. The ends lost 6 bases at V and 3 bases at J; junction bases unmatched: 10. The CDR3 spells CASSLQGAGVYEQYF. The CDR3 DNA sequence: TGTGCCAGCAGCCTCCAGGGGGCCGGGGTCTACGAGCAGTACTTC.